Listed below are T cell receptor beta chains from one sample, sequenced in a study of CD8+ T cells in alopecia areata. Sequencing used immunoSEQ multiplex PCR; TCRdb keeps in-frame clones, though not all of them. Here the sample spans over 70,000 clones, around 61% being singletons. This specimen consisted of CD8+ T cells sorted from blood, obtained at week 24, from a patient treated with tofacitinib. The receptors stem from a human donor with alopecia areata. The conserved cysteine and the conserved F or W are not part of the CDR3 here. Fields, in order: J gene, V gene, D gene, CDR3 protein. The D gene is left open where the match is weak.

TRBJ2-7 | TRBV7-2 | TRBD1 | ASSFRGSSYEQY
TRBJ2-5 | TRBV7-9 | TRBD1 | ASSLGTGEETQY
TRBJ2-3 | TRBV4-1 | - | ASSQDKNRRSTDTQY
TRBJ2-7 | TRBV4-3 | - | ASSQESGDGFEQY
TRBJ1-2 | TRBV28 | TRBD1 | ASSYRGGSNYGYT
TRBJ2-1 | TRBV5-1 | TRBD1 | ASSLAGTGGNEQF
TRBJ2-2 | TRBV27 | TRBD2 | ASSFATSGSEMNTGELF
TRBJ2-3 | TRBV5-1 | TRBD1 | ASSNGQASTDTQY
TRBJ1-3 | TRBV7-2 | - | ASSFFGDASGNTIY
TRBJ1-3 | TRBV5-6 | TRBD1 | ASSAGTGRDNTIY
TRBJ2-7 | TRBV27 | - | ASSLSQGREQY
TRBJ1-2 | TRBV27 | TRBD1 | ASRGTGTFYGYT
TRBJ2-2 | TRBV7-2 | TRBD1 | ASSLVRQGAGELF
TRBJ2-7 | TRBV5-1 | TRBD1 | ASSVQGSEQY
TRBJ2-3 | TRBV14 | TRBD1 | ASSRVRGSADTQY
TRBJ2-5 | TRBV4-3 | - | ASSQDSDLETQY
TRBJ2-1 | TRBV29-1 | TRBD1 | SVEFPGQLYNEQF
TRBJ1-1 | TRBV27 | - | ASTPRGRWNAEAF
TRBJ1-1 | TRBV9 | - | ASSVHYRSRMNTEAF
TRBJ1-1 | TRBV18 | - | ASSPRDSNTEAF
TRBJ1-1 | TRBV13 | TRBD1 | ASSLRGLGTEAF
TRBJ2-1 | TRBV29-1 | TRBD1 | SAGQGPDEQF
TRBJ2-5 | TRBV7-8 | - | ASSLAEWGGLQETQY
TRBJ1-2 | TRBV5-1 | - | ASSPGTDPYGYT
TRBJ1-1 | TRBV7-9 | - | ASREGGTEAF
TRBJ1-1 | TRBV30 | - | AWSNAGTLNTEAF
TRBJ2-1 | TRBV2 | TRBD2 | ATSAGVGYNEQF
TRBJ1-2 | TRBV5-1 | - | ASSLAAPSDYGYT
TRBJ2-7 | TRBV30 | - | AGRDIYEQY
TRBJ2-1 | TRBV29-1 | - | SVHRENNHNEQF
TRBJ1-2 | TRBV28 | TRBD1 | ASSFVQGASGYT
TRBJ2-7 | TRBV19 | TRBD2 | ASSAGSGYEQY
TRBJ2-1 | TRBV9 | TRBD2 | ASSVAQLADNEQF
TRBJ2-7 | TRBV9 | TRBD2 | ASSREGSGEQY
TRBJ1-6 | TRBV7-9 | - | ASSLEGNNSPLH
TRBJ1-2 | TRBV7-9 | TRBD1 | ASSPGQGQGYT
TRBJ2-1 | TRBV4-3 | - | ASSHSGHNEQF
TRBJ2-7 | TRBV4-1 | - | ASSQASPRLAYEQY
TRBJ2-6 | TRBV11-2 | - | ASSSRDGANVLT
TRBJ2-1 | TRBV4-1 | - | ASSQVRVEPNEQF
TRBJ2-6 | TRBV6-5 | - | ASRSSSGANVLT
TRBJ2-3 | TRBV30 | - | AWTGLDTQY
TRBJ2-7 | TRBV4-3 | - | ASSQQGGNSYEQY
TRBJ2-3 | TRBV9 | TRBD2 | ASSLQRGISTDTQY
TRBJ1-1 | TRBV4-3 | - | ASSQDGGTEAF
TRBJ2-7 | TRBV29-1 | TRBD1 | SVEDQQGRTIDEQY
TRBJ2-7 | TRBV5-1 | - | ASSLVYRVNEQY
TRBJ2-1 | TRBV7-3 | TRBD2 | ASRLGPGLADNNEQF
TRBJ2-2 | TRBV5-4 | TRBD1 | ASSWTGFYTGELF
TRBJ2-1 | TRBV4-2 | - | ASSQDGGGPYNEQF
TRBJ2-5 | TRBV7-9 | - | ASSYVDVGWKTQY
TRBJ2-1 | TRBV29-1 | TRBD2 | SVDRTSGDNEQF
TRBJ2-5 | TRBV4-1 | TRBD1 | ASRIGTGQETQY
TRBJ1-2 | TRBV20-1 | - | SARDGGGYT
TRBJ2-1 | TRBV30 | - | AWSVTSTVAVPPHNEQF